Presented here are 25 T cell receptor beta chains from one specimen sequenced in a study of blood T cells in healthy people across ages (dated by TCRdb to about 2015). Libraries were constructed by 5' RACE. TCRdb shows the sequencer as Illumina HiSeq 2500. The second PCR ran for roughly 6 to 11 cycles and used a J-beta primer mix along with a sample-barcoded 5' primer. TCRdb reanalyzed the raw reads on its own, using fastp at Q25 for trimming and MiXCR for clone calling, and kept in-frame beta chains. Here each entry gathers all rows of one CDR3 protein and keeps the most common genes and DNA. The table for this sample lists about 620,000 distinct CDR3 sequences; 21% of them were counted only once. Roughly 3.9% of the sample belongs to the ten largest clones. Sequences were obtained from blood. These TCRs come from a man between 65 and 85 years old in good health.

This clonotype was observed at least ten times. CDR3 protein: CASSQDRVNTEAFF. CDR3 in DNA: TGCGCCAGCAGCCAAGATCGGGTGAACACTGAAGCTTTCTTT. The chain combines TRBV4-1 with TRBJ1-1; D not certain. Trimming removed 0 bases from V and 0 bases from J, with 5 bases in between. The CDR3 sequence is 14 residues long. The germline V gene encodes CDR1 MGHRA and CDR2 YSYEKL.

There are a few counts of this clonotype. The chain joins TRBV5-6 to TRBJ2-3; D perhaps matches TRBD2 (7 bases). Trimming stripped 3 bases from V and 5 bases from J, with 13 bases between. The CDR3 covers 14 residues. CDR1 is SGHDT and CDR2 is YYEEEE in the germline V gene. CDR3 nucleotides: TGTGCCAGCAGCTCGCCGAGGGGGGGAGATACGCAGTATTTT. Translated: CASSSPRGGDTQYF.

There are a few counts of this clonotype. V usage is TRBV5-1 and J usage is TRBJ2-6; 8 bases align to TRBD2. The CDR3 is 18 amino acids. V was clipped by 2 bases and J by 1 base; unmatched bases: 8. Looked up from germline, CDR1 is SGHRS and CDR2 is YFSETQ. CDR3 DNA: TGCGCCAGCAGCTTCCTACTAGCGGCAGATTCTGGGGCCAACGTCCTGACTTTC. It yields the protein CASSFLLAADSGANVLTF. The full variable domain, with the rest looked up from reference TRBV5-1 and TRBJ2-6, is KAGVTQTPRYLIKTRGQQVTLSCSPISGHRSVSWYQQTPGQGLQFLFEYFSETQRNKGNFPGRFSGRQFSNSRSEMNVSTLELGDSALYLCASSFLLAADSGANVLTFGAGSRLTVL.

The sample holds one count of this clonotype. The CDR3 region has the DNA TGTGCCAGCAGTTTACAGAGGCGCCTGATCCTCGAGCAGTACTTC. It is translated as CASSLQRRLILEQYF. This chain joins TRBV28 and TRBJ2-5; D is unresolved. TRBJ2-7 matches the DNA end more closely, so the J call is doubtful. CDR1 MDHEN and CDR2 SYDVKM come from the germline V gene. The CDR3 loop spans 15 amino acids.

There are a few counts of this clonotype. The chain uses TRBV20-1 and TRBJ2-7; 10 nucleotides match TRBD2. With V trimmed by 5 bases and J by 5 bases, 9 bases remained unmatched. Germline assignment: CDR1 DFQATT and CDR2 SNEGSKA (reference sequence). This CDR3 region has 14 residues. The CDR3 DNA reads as TGCAGTGCTCAGCTGACTAGCGGGCGGAACGAGCAGTACTTC. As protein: CSAQLTSGRNEQYF.

The CDR3 protein is CASSDGTDNEKLFF. The CDR3 coding sequence is TGCGCCAGCAGCGACGGGACGGATAATGAAAAACTGTTTTTT. The V call is TRBV5-1, the J call TRBJ1-4; D is possibly TRBD1 (5 bases). Per germline, CDR1 SGHRS and CDR2 YFSETQ. This CDR3 contains 14 residues. Trimming removed 4 bases from V and 4 bases from J, with 11 bases in between.

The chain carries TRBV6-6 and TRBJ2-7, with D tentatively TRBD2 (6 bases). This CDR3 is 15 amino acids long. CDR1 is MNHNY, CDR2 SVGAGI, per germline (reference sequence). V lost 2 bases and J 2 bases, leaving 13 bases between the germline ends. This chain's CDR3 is CASSYPGEVAYEQYF. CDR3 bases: TGTGCCAGCAGTTACCCCGGGGAGGTCGCCTACGAGCAGTACTTC.

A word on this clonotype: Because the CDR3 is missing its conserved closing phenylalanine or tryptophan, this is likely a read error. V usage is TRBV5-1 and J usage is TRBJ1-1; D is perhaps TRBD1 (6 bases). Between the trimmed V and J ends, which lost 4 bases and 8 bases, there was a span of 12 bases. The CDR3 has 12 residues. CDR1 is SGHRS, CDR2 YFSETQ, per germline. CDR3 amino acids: CASSTTGPEAFS. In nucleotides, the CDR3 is TGCGCCAGCAGCACGACAGGTCCAGAAGCTTTCTCT.

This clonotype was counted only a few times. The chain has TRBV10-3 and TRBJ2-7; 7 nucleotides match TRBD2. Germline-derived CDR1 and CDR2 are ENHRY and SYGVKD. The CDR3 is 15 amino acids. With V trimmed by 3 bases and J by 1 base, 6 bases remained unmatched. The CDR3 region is CAISDQTSSSYEQYF. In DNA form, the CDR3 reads TGTGCCATCAGTGACCAGACTAGCTCTTCCTACGAGCAGTACTTC.

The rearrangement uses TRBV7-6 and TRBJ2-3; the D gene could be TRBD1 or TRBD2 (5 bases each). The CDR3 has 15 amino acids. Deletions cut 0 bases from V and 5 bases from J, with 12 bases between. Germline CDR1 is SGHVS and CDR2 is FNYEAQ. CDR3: CASSLAGTNQDTQYF. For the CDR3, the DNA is TGTGCCAGCAGCTTAGCCGGGACGAATCAAGATACGCAGTATTTT.

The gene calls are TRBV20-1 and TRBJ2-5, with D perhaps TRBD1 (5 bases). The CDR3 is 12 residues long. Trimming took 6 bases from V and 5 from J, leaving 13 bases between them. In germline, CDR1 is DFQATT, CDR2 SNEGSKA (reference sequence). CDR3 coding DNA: TGCAGTGCCCAGGACAATCGGGAGACCCAGTACTTC. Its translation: CSAQDNRETQYF.

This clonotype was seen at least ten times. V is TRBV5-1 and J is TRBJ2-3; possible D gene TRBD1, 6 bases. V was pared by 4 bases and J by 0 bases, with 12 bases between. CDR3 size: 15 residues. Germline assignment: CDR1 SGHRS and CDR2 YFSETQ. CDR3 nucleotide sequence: TGCGCCAGCAGCCTGGACAGCGGCAGCACAGATACGCAGTATTTT. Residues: CASSLDSGSTDTQYF.

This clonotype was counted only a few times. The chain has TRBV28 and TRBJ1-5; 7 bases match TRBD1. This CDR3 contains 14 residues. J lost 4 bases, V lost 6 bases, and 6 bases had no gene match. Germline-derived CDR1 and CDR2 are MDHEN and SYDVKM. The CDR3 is CASRKAGGNQPQHF. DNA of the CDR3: TGTGCCAGCAGAAAGGCAGGGGGGAATCAGCCCCAGCATTTT.

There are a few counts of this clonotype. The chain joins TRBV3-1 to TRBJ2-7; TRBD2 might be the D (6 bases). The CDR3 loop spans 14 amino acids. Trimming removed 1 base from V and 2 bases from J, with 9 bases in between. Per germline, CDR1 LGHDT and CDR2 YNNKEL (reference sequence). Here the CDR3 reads CASSQGERAYEQYF. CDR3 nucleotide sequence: TGTGCCAGCAGCCAAGGGGAGCGGGCCTACGAGCAGTACTTC.

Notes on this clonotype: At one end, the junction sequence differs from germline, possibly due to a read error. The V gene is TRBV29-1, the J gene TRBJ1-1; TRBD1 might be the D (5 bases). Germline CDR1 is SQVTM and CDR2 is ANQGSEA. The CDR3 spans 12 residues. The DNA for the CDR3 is TGCAGCGTTGGAGGAGTGGGGACTGGAGCTTTCTTT. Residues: CSVGGVGTGAFF.

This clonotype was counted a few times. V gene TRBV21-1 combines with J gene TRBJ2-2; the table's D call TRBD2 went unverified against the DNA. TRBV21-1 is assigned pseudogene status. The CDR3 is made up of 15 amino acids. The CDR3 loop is CASIEGLAVTGELFF. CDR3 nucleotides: TGTGCCAGCATCGAGGGACTAGCGGTTACCGGGGAGCTGTTTTTT.

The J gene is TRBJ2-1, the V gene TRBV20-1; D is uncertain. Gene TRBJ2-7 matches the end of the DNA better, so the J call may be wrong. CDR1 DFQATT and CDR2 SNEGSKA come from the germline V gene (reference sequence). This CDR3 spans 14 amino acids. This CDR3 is CSARDAAYVYEQYF. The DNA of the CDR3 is TGCAGTGCTAGAGATGCGGCATACGTCTACGAGCAGTACTTC.

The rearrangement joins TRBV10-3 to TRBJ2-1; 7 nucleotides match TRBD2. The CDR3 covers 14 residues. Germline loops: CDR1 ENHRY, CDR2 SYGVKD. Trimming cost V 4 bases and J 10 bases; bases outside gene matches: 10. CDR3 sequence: CAISGTSVDHEQFF. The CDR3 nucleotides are TGTGCCATCAGTGGTACTAGCGTTGACCACGAGCAGTTCTTC.

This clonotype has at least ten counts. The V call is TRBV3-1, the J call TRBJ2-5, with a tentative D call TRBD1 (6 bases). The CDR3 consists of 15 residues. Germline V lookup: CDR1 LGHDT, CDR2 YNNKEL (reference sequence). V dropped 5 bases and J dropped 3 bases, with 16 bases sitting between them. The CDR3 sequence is CASSASWGQEETQYF. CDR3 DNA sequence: TGTGCCAGCAGCGCTTCGTGGGGACAAGAAGAGACCCAGTACTTC.

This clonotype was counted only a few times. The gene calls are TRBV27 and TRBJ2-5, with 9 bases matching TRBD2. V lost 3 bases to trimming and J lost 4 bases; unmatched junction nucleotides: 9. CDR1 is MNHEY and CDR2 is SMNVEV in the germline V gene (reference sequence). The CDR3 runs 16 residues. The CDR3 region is CASSLSLAGSGETQYF. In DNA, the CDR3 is TGTGCCAGCAGTTTGTCGCTAGCGGGGAGTGGAGAGACCCAGTACTTC.

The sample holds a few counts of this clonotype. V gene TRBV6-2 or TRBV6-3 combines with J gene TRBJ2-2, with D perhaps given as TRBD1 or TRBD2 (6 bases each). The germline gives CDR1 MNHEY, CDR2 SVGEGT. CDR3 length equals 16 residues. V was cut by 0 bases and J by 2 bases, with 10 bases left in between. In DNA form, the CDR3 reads TGTGCCAGCAGTTACTCGGGGGGCCATAACACCGGGGAGCTGTTTTTT. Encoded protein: CASSYSGGHNTGELFF.

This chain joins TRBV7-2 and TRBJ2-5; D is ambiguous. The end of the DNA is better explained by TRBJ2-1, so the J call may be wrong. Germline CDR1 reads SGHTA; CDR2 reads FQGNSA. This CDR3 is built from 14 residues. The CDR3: CASTPSISYNEQFF. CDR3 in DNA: TGTGCCAGCACCCCTTCTATCTCCTACAATGAGCAGTTCTTC.

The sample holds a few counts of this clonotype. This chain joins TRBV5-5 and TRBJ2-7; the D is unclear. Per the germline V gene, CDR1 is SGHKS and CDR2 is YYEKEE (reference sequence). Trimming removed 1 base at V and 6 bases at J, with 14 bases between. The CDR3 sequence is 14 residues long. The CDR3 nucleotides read TGTGCCAGCAGCTTGCACCAGGTCACTACCGAGCAGTACTTC. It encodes CASSLHQVTTEQYF.

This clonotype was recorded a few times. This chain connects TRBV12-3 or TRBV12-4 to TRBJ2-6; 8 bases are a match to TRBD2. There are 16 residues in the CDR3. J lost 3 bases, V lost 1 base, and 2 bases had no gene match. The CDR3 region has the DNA TGTGCCAGCAGTTTAGGAGCGGGAGTTGGGGCCAACGTCCTGACTTTC. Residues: CASSLGAGVGANVLTF.

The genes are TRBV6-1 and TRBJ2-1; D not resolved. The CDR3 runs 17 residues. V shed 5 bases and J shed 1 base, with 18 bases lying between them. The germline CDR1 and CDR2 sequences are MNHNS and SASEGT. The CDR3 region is CASSPSQPFLSYNEQFF. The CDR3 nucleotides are TGTGCCAGCAGTCCTTCCCAGCCGTTCCTTTCCTACAATGAGCAGTTCTTC.